These T cell receptor beta chains were read from a single sample in a study of shared clonotypes between healthy human individuals. The protocol was immunoSEQ multiplex PCR, while the TCRdb copy is restricted to in-frame clones and leaves out a portion. Of around 2,000,000 clones listed, roughly 94% are singletons. Sequencing was carried out using naive CD8+ T cells sorted from blood. Receptors originate from a young man in good health. Each CDR3 is given without its conserved first and last residue. D genes are given only for firm matches.

v_gene	d_gene	j_gene	CDR3aa
TRBV11-3	.	TRBJ1-1	ASSLDPGLERRRAF
TRBV15	.	TRBJ1-4	ATRASESVKLF
TRBV5-5	TRBD1	TRBJ1-2	ASSFRTGEVYGYT
TRBV13	.	TRBJ2-5	ASSSRYQETQY
TRBV7-9	TRBD1	TRBJ1-4	ASSLAGQGGITNEKLF
TRBV27	.	TRBJ1-6	ASSLSGGVSPLH
TRBV7-9	.	TRBJ1-3	ASSPTGNTIY
TRBV19	.	TRBJ1-2	ASSPGGVLYGYT
TRBV11-2	.	TRBJ1-2	ASSFGGGGYT
TRBV5-1	.	TRBJ1-2	ASSLDTVIGYT
TRBV9	TRBD2	TRBJ2-7	ASSQTPGLAYEQY
TRBV30	.	TRBJ1-6	AWTGSGNSPLH
TRBV6-5	TRBD2	TRBJ2-5	ASSFTGTSVGETQY
TRBV21-1	.	TRBJ2-1	ASSNPLAHNEQF
TRBV13	TRBD2	TRBJ2-3	ASSLVETSGTDTQY
TRBV27	TRBD2	TRBJ2-7	ASSLSSGTTEQY